This TCR beta chain appears in the sequencing data of a study of cytomegalovirus exposure and HLA in healthy donors. Across the study: Tens of millions of unique TCRs from HLA-typed donors made up an early data release.

Overall study results and limits: Earlier analysis found most TCR beta V segments productive about 87% or about 30% of the time. A later analysis reportedly identified an Asian-associated ancestry cluster as carrying fewer N-insertions than the roughly 670-donor mean.

In this sample, this clone turned up a few times. Its antigen is still unknown. PCR amplification relied on 60 Vbeta primers (plus 13 Jbeta primers). The data were produced by immunoSEQ multiplex PCR, yet TCRdb's version contains in-frame clones alone and is incomplete. In the table there are a few hundred thousand clones, 70% to 90% of which are singletons. The sequenced sample was PBMCs. This clonotype originated in a woman between 55 and 75 years old in good health and CMV-seropositive.

The CDR3 region is CASSISTYPYEQYF. CDR3 coding DNA: TGTGCCAGTAGTATCTCGACTTACCCCTACGAGCAGTACTTC. The rearrangement joins TRBV19 to TRBJ2-7; D ambiguous. The length of the CDR3 is 14 residues. Between the trimmed V and J ends, which lost 3 bases and 2 bases, there was a span of 11 bases. Per the germline V gene, CDR1 is LNHDA and CDR2 is SQIVND (reference sequence).